This T cell receptor (beta chain) emerged from a study of tumor and adjacent non-tumor tissue in lung cancer. Study-level findings and limits: Tumor TCR diversity, when higher, was linked to shorter survival. Tumor repertoires had a smaller top 100 clone share than normal lung. Tumor tissue had significantly higher TCR diversity than normal lung.

This clonotype showed up just once. Its antigen is not identified. One end of the junction fails to match germline, which may point to a read error. The CDR3 is made up of 14 amino acids. Germline CDR1 MNHEY, CDR2 SVGAGI. TCRbeta libraries were built with three rounds of nested PCR, modified from ARM-PCR. Each CDR3 protein gets one entry after TCRdb re-called the multiplex PCR reads with MiXCR. Of around 40,000 distinct CDR3 sequences in the sample, approximately 61% were seen once. RNA was extracted from bulk tissue without any cell sorting. This non-tumor lung sample came from over 3 cm beyond the tumor edge.

The sequencing sample was made of distant non-tumor lung tissue. This rearrangement joins TRBV6-5 to TRBJ2-7, with unresolved D. The clonotype originates from a man aged 45-65 years with non-small cell lung cancer. The CDR3 region has the DNA TGTGCCAGCAGGAGTAGGCCTTATACCTACGTACAGTGCTTC. Protein: CASRSRPYTYVQCF.